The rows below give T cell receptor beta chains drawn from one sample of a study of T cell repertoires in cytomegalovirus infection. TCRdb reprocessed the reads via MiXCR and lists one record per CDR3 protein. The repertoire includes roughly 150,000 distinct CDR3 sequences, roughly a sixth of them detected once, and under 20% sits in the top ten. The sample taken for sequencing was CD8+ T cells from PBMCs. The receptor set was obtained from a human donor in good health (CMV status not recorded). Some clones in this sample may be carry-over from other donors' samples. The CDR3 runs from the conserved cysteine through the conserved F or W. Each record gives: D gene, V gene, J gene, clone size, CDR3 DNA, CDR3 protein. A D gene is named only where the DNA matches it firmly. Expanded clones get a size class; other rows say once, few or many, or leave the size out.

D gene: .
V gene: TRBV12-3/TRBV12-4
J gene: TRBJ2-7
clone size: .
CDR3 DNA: TGTGCCAGCCGCCTGCAGGGTACGGCCTACGAGCAGTACTTC
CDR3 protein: CASRLQGTAYEQYF

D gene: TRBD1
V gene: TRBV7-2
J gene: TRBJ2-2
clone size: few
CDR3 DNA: TGTGCCAGCAGCTTTTTGGGACAGCGAACCGGGGAGCTGTTTTTT
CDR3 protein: CASSFLGQRTGELFF

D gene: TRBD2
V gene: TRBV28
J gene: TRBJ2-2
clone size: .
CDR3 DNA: TGTGCCAGCAGTTTTATTAGCGGGAGTGGGACCGGGGAGCTGTTTTTT
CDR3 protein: CASSFISGSGTGELFF

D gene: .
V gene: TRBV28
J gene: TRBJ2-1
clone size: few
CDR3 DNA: TGTGCCAGCAGCCGAGGGGGTGCGGACAATGAGCAGTTCTTC
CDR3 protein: CASSRGGADNEQFF

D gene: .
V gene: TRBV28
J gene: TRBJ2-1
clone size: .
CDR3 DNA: TGTGCCAGCAGTTTACTGAGCGGTCAGGGGCAGTTCTTC
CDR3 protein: CASSLLSGQGQFF

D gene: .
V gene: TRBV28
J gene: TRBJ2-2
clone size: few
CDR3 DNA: TGTGCCAGCAGTTTATCCACCCGTGCTAGCGACACCGGGGAGCTGTTTTTT
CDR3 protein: CASSLSTRASDTGELFF

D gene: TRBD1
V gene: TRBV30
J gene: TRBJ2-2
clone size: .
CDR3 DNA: TGTGCCTGGATGACAGGGGGCTTTGCCGGGGAGCTGTTTTTT
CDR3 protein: CAWMTGGFAGELFF

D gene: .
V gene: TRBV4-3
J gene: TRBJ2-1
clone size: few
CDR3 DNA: TGCGCCAGCAGCCGGGGCGCGGGAATCACCCCAATAGATGAGCAGTTCTTC
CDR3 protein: CASSRGAGITPIDEQFF

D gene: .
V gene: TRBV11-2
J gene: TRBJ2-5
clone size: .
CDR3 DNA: TGTGCCAGCAGCGAAGAGGGGATGGAGACCCAGTACTTC
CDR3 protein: CASSEEGMETQYF

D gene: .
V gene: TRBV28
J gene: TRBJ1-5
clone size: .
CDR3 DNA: TGTGCCAGCAGTTTTGAAGGATTCCAGCCCCAGCATTTT
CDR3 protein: CASSFEGFQPQHF

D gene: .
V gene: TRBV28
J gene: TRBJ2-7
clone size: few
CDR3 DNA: TGTGCCAGCAGTTTTGGGGACAACGAGCAGTACTTC
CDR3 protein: CASSFGDNEQYF

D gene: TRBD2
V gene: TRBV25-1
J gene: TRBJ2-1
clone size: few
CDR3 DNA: TGTGCCAGCAGATATGGGAGGGCCGTTGAGCAGTTCTTC
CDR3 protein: CASRYGRAVEQFF

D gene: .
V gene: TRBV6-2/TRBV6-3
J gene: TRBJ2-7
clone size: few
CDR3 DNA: TGTGCCAGCAGTTACCCCTTAGGACACTACGAGCAGTACTTC
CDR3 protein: CASSYPLGHYEQYF

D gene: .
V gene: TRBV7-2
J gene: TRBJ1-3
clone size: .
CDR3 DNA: TGTGCCAGCAGCTTAGCGCCGGGGGTACGGGTGTCTGGAAACACCATATATTTT
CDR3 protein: CASSLAPGVRVSGNTIYF

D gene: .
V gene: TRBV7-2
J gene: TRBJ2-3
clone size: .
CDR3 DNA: TGTGCCACGAGGGGGGGTTGGGAGAGCACAGATACGCAGTATTTT
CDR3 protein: CATRGGWESTDTQYF

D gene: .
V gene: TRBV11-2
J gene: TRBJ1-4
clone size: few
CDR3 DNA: TGTGCCAGCAGCTTAGCCAGGGGAGGTGAAAAACTGTTTTTT
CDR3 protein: CASSLARGGEKLFF

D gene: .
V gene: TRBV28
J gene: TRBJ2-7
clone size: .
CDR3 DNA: TGTGCCAGCAGTCTGAGGGGTTCCACCTACGAGCAGTACTTC
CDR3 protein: CASSLRGSTYEQYF

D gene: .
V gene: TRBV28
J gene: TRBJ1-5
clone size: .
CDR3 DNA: TGTGCCAGCAGCCGGGAGTTCAATCAGCCCCAGCATTTT
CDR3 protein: CASSREFNQPQHF

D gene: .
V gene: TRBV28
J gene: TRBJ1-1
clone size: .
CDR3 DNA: TGTGCCAGCAAGCCTGGAGCCAATTGGAACACTGAAGCTTTCTTT
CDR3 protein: CASKPGANWNTEAFF

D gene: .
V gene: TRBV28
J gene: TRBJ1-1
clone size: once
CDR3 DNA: TGTGCCAGCAGTGACCCGGGAAAGGGGCGGTTCTTT
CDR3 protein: CASSDPGKGRFF

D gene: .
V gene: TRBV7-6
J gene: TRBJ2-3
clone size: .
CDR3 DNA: TGTGCCAGCAGCCCAAAGGCAGATACGCAGTATTTT
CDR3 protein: CASSPKADTQYF

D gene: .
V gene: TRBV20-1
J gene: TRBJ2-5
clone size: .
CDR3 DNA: TGCAGTGCTAGAGATCCCCTTAAGGACGGCGGAGGGACCCAGTACTTC
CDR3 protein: CSARDPLKDGGGTQYF

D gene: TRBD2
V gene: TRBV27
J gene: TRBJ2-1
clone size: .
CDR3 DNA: TGTGCCAGCAGTTTAGATGGCCTAGCGGGGGGGAGCTCCTACAATGAGCAGTTCTTC
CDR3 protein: CASSLDGLAGGSSYNEQFF

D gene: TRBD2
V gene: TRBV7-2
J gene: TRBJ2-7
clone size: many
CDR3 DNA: TGTGCCAGCAGCCCGGGTGGCTCGGGACTAGCGGGGATCTACGAGCAGTACTTC
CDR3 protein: CASSPGGSGLAGIYEQYF

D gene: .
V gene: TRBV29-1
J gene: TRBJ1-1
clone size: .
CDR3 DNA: TGCAGCGTTGAACCTGAAGCTTTCTTT
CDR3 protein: CSVEPEAFF

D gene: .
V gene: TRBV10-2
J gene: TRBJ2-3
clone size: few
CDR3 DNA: TGCGCCAGCAGTGGCTGGAGCACAGATACGCAGTATTTT
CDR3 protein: CASSGWSTDTQYF

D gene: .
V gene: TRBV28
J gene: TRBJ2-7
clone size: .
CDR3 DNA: TGTGCCAGCAGTTTTTGGGGCGAGCAGTACTTC
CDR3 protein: CASSFWGEQYF

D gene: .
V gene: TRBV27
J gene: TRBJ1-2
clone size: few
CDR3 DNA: TGTGCCAGCAGTTTTCTGGGGGCCGGAGCACCTTACACCTTC
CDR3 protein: CASSFLGAGAPYTF

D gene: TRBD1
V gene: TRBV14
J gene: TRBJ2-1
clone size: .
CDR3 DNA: TGTGCCAGCAGCGGACAGGGTGTTGGGTACAATGAGCAGTTCTTC
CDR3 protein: CASSGQGVGYNEQFF

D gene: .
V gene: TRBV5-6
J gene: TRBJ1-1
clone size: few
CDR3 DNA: TGTGCCAGCAGCTTCATGACCTCTATTACGAACACTGAAGCTTTCTTT
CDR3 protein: CASSFMTSITNTEAFF

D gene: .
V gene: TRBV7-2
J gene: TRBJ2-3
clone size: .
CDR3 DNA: TGTGCCAGCAGCTTAGACGCCGGGCCACCGATTGAAGATACGCAGTATTTT
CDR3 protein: CASSLDAGPPIEDTQYF

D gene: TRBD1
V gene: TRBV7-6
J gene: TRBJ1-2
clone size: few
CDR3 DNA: TGTGCCAGCAGCTTAGACAGGGGGCATGGCTACACCTTC
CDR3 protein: CASSLDRGHGYTF

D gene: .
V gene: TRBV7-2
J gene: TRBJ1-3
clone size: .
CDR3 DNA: TGTGCCAGCAGCTTAGGGGTGGGCAGCCGAAACACCATAGATTTT
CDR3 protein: CASSLGVGSRNTIDF

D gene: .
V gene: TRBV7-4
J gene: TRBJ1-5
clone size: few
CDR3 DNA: TGTGCCAGCAGCCGGTCGAACCCTAGGCGAGATAGGGGATTTGACAATCAGCCCCAGCATTTT
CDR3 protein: CASSRSNPRRDRGFDNQPQHF

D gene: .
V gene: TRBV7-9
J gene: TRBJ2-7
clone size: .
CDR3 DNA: TGTGCCAGCAGCTGGGACGCGGGGCAGCACGAGCAGTACTTC
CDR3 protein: CASSWDAGQHEQYF

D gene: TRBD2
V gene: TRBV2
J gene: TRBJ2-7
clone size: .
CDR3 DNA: TGTGCCAGCAGTGAGGGGGGGTACGAGCAGTACTTC
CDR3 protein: CASSEGGYEQYF

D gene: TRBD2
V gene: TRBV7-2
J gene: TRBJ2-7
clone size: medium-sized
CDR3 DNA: TGTGCCAGCAGCCCGACTAGCGGGGGGGCTGGCGAGCAGTACTTC
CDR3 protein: CASSPTSGGAGEQYF

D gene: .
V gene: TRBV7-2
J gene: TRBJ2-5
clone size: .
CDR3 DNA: TGTGCCAGCAGACATACCGACACAGGGCAAGAGACCCAGTACTTC
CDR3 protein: CASRHTDTGQETQYF

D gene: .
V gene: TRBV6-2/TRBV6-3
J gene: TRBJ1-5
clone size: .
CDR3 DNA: TGTGCCAGCTCAGGGCCGTTTCCCCTCGACCTAGCGACGGAACAGCCCCAGCATTTT
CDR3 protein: CASSGPFPLDLATEQPQHF

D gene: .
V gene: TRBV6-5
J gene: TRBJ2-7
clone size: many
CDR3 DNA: TGTGCCAGCAGTTACTCGGGCGAGCAGTACTTC
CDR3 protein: CASSYSGEQYF

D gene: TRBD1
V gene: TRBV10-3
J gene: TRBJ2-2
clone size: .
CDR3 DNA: TGTGCCATCAGTGAGTCCTCGCAGGGGGCACCATATGGGGAGCTGTTTTTT
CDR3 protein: CAISESSQGAPYGELFF

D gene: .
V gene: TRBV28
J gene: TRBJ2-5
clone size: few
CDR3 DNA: TGTGCCAGCAGATCACATGCCGGGAGTAGCGTCCGGGAGACCCAGTACTTC
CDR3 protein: CASRSHAGSSVRETQYF

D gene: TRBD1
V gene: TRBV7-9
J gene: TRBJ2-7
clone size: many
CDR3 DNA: TGTGCCAGCAGCCCGGGACAGGGAACTCTCTACGAGCAGTACTTC
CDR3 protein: CASSPGQGTLYEQYF